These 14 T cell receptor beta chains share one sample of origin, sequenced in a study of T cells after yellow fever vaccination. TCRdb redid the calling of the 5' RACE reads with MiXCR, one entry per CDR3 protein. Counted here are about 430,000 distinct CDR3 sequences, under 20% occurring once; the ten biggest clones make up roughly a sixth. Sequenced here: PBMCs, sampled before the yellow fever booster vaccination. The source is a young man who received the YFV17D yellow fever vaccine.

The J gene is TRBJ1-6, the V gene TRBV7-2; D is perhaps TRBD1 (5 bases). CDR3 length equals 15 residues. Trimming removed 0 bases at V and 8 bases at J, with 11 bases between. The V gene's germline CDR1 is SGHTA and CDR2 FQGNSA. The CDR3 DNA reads TGTGCCAGCAGCTTAGCCGGGACGGCCGATTCACCCCTCCACTTT. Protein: CASSLAGTADSPLHF.

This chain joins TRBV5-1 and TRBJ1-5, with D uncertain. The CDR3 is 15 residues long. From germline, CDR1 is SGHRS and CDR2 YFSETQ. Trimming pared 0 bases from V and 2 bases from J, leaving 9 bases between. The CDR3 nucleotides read TGCGCCAGCAGCTTGGAGCCAGCTCGCAATCAGCCCCAGCATTTT. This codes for CASSLEPARNQPQHF.

CDR3 sequence (DNA): TGTGCCAGCAGTCCCTTAGAGGGGATGGGTCAGCCCCAGCATTTT. This encodes CASSPLEGMGQPQHF. V is TRBV27 and J is TRBJ1-5; D possibly corresponds to TRBD1 (5 bases). Germline assignment: CDR1 MNHEY and CDR2 SMNVEV (reference sequence). V was shortened by 5 bases and J by 6 bases, with 17 bases between the two germline ends. The CDR3 has 15 residues.

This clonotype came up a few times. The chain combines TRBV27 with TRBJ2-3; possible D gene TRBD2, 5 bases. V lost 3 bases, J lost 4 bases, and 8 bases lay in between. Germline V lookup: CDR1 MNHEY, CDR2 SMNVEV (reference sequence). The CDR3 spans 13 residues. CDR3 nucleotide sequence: TGTGCCAGCAGTTTTCGAGCGGCAGATACGCAGTATTTT. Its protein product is CASSFRAADTQYF.

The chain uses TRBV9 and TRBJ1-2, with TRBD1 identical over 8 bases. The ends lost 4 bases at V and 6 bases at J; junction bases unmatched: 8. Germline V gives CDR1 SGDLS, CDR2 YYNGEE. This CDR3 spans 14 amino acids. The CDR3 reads CASSYRDRGDGYTF. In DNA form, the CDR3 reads TGTGCCAGCAGCTACAGAGACAGGGGTGATGGCTACACCTTC.

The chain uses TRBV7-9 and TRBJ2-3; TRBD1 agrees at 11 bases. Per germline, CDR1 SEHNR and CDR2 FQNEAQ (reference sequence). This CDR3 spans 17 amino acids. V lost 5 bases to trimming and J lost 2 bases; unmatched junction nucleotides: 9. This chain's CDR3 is CASSPRTGGVITDTQYF. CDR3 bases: TGTGCCAGCAGCCCTCGGACAGGGGGCGTAATCACAGATACGCAGTATTTT.

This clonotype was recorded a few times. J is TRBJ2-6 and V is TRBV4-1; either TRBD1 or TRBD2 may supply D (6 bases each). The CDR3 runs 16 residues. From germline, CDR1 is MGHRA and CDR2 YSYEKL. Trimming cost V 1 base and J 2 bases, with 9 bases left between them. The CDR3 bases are TGCGCCAGCAGCCAAGGGGGGGCCGCTGGGGCCAACGTCCTGACTTTC. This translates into CASSQGGAAGANVLTF.

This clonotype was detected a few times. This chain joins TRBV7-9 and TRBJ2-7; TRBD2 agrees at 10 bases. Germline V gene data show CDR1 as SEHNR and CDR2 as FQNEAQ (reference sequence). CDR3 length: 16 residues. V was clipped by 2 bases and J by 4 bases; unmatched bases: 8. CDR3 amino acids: CASSLKRTSGPYEQYF. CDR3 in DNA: TGTGCCAGCAGCTTAAAAAGGACTAGCGGTCCTTACGAGCAGTACTTC.

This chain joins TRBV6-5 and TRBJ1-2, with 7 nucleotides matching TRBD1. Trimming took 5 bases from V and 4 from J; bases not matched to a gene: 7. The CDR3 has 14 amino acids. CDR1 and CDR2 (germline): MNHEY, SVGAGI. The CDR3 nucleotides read TGTGCCAGCAGTAAAACGGGACAGAGCTATGGCTACACCTTC. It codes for CASSKTGQSYGYTF.

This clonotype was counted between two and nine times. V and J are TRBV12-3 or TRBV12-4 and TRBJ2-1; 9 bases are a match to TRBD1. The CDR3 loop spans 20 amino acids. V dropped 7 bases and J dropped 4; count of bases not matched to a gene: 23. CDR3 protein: CASTISPGQGDGYAYNEQFF. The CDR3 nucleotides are TGTGCCAGCACCATCTCTCCGGGACAGGGAGATGGTTACGCATACAATGAGCAGTTCTTC.

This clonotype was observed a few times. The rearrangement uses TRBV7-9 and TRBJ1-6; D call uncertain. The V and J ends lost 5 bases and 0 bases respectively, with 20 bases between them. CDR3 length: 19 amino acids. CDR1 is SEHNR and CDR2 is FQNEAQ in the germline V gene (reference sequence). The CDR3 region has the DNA TGTGCCAGCAGCGAAGCACGGGGAGGGCGAAGCTCCTATAATTCACCCCTCCACTTT. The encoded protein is CASSEARGGRSSYNSPLHF.

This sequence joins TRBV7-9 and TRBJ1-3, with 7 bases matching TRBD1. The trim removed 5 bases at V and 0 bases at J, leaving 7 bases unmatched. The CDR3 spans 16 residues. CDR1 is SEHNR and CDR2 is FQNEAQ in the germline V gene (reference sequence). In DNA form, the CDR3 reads TGTGCCAGCAGCCACGGGACAGCCTACTCTGGAAACACCATATATTTT. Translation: CASSHGTAYSGNTIYF. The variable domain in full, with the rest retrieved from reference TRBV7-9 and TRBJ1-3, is DTGVSQNPRHKITKRGQNVTFRCDPISEHNRLYWYRQTLGQGPEFLTYFQNEAQLEKSRLLSDRFSAERPKGSFSTLEIQRTEQGDSAMYLCASSHGTAYSGNTIYFGEGSWLTVV.

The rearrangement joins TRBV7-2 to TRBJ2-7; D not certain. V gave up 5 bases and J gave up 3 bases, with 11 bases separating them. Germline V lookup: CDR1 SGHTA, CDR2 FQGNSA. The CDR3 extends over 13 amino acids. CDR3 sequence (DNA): TGTGCCAGCAGCCGCTACAGAGTCTACGAGCAGTACTTC. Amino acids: CASSRYRVYEQYF. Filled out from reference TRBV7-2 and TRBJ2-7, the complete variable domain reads GAGVSQSPSNKVTEKGKDVELRCDPISGHTALYWYRQSLGQGLEFLIYFQGNSAPDKSGLPSDRFSAERTGGSVSTLTIQRTQQEDSAVYLCASSRYRVYEQYFGPGTRLTVT.

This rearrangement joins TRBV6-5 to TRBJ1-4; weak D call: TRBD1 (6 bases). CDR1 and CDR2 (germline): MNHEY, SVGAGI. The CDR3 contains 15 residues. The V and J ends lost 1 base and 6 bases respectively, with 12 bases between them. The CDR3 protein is CASSYFGGAHEKLFF. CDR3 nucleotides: TGTGCCAGCAGTTACTTCGGGGGGGCACATGAAAAACTGTTTTTT.